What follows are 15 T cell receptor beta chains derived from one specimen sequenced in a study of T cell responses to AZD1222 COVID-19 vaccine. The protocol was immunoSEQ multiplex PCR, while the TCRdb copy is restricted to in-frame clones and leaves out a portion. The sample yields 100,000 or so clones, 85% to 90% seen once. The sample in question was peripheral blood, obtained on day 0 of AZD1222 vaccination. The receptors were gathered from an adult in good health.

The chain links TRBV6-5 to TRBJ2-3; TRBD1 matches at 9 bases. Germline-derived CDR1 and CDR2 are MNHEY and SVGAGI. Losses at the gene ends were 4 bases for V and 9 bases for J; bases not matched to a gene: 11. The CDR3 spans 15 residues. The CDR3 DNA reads TGTGCCAGCAGTTCACCGGGACAGGGCCCGGGGACGCAGTATTTT. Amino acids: CASSSPGQGPGTQYF.

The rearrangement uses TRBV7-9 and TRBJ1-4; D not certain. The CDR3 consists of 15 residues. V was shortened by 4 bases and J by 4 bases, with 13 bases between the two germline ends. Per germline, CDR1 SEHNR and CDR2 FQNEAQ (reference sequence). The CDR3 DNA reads TGTGCCAGCAGCTCGTCCTGGACCCTTAATGAAAAACTGTTTTTT. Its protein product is CASSSSWTLNEKLFF.

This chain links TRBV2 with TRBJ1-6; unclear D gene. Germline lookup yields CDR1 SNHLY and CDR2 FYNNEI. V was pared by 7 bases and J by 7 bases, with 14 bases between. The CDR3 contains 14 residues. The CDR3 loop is CASTAHPANSPLHF. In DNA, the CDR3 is TGTGCCAGCACCGCGCATCCAGCCAATTCACCCCTCCACTTT.

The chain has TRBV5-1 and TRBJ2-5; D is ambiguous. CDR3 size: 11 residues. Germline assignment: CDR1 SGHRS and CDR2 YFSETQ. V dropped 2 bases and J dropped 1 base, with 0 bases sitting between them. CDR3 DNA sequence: TGCGCCAGCAGCTTCCAAGAGACCCAGTACTTC. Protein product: CASSFQETQYF.

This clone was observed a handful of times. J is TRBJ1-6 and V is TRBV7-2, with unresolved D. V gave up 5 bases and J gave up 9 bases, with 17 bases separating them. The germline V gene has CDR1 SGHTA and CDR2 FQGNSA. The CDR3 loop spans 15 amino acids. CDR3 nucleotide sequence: TGTGCCAGCAGCCTCCGGGCTCTAGGGAGTTCACCCCTCCACTTT. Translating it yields CASSLRALGSSPLHF.

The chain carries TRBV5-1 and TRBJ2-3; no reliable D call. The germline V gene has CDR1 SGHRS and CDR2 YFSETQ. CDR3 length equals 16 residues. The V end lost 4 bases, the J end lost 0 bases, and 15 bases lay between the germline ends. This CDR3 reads CASSTGGSLSTDTQYF. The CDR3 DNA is TGCGCCAGCAGCACGGGTGGTAGCCTAAGCACAGATACGCAGTATTTT.

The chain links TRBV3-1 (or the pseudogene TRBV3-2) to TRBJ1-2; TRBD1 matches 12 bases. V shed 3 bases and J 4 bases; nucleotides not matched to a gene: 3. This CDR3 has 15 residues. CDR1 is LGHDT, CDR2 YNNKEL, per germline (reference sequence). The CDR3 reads CASSQGQGARYGYTF. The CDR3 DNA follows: TGTGCCAGCAGCCAGGGACAGGGGGCTCGCTATGGCTACACCTTC.

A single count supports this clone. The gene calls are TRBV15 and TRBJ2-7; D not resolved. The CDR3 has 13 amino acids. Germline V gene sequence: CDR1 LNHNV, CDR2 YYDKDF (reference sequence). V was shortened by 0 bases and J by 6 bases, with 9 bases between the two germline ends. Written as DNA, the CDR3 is TGTGCCACCAGCAGAGATCGTGGTCGCGAGCAGTACTTC. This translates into CATSRDRGREQYF.

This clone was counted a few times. The CDR3, as DNA: TGTGCCAGTAGGATGACAGGGAGTAGCAATCAGCCCCAGCATTTT. Translating it yields CASRMTGSSNQPQHF. The V and J genes are TRBV19 and TRBJ1-5, with 7 bases identical to TRBD1. Germline V gene data show CDR1 as LNHDA and CDR2 as SQIVND (reference sequence). The CDR3 length is 15 residues. V was pared by 6 bases and J by 0 bases, with 5 bases of the junction left unmatched. Looking up the rest from reference TRBV19 and TRBJ1-5 gives the full variable domain: DGGITQSPKYLFRKEGQNVTLSCEQNLNHDAMYWYRQDPGQGLRLIYYSQIVNDFQKGDIAEGYSVSREKKESFPLTVTSAQKNPTAFYLCASRMTGSSNQPQHFGDGTRLSIL.

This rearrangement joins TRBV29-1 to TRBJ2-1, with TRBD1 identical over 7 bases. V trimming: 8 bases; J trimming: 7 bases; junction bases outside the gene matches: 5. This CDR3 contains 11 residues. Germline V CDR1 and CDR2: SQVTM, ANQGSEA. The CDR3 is CSCTGVNEQFF. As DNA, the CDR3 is TGCAGCTGCACAGGGGTTAATGAGCAGTTCTTC.

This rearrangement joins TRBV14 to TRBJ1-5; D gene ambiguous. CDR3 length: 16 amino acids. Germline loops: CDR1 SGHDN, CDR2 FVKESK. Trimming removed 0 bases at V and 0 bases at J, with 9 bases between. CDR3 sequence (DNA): TGTGCCAGCAGCCAAGAGGCTAGTAATAGCAATCAGCCCCAGCATTTT. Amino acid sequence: CASSQEASNSNQPQHF.

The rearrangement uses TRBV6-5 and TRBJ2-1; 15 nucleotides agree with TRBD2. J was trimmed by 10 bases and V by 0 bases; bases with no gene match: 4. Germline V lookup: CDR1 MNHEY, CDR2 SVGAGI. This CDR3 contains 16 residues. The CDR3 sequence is CASSYSIGTSGREQFF. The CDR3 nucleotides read TGTGCCAGCAGTTACTCGATTGGGACTAGCGGGAGGGAGCAGTTCTTC.

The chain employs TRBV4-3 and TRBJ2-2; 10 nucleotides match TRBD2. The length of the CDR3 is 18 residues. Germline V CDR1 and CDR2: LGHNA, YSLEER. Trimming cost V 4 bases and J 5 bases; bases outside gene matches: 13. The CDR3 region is CASSPHMLAGVGTGELFF. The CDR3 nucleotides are TGCGCCAGCAGCCCGCACATGCTAGCGGGAGTAGGTACCGGGGAGCTGTTTTTT.

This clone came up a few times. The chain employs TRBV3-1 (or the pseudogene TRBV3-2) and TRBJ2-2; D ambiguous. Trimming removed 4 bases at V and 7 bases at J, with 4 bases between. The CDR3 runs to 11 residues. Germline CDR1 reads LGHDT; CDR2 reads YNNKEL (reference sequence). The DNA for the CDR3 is TGTGCCAGCAGCCGGGGCGGGGAGCTGTTTTTT. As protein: CASSRGGELFF.

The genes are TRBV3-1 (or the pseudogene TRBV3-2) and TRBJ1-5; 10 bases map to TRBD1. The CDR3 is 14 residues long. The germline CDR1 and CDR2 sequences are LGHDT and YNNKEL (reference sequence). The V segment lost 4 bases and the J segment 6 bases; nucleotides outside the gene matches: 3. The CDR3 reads CASSPGTGVQPQHF. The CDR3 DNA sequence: TGTGCCAGCAGCCCTGGGACAGGGGTTCAGCCCCAGCATTTT.